One and the same sample provided the 16 T cell receptor beta chains below, sequenced in a study of control samples from healthy donors and cancer patients. Using immunoSEQ multiplex PCR, the repertoire was profiled, and TCRdb retains in-frame clones only, with some absent. Found here are about 140,000 clones, more than 90% of them singletons; the top ten hold roughly 3.2%. The sample consisted of blood. These receptors originate from a man aged 25-45 years in good health.

The chain joins TRBV6-1 to TRBJ2-3, with 7 bases aligning to TRBD2. The CDR3 contains 15 residues. CDR1 MNHNS and CDR2 SASEGT come from the germline V gene. Losses at the gene ends were 3 bases for V and 4 bases for J; bases not matched to a gene: 7. DNA for the CDR3: TGTGCCAGCAGTGACAGACTAGCCTCTGCAGATACGCAGTATTTT. This encodes CASSDRLASADTQYF.

The gene calls are TRBV15 and TRBJ2-3; D tentatively fits TRBD1 or TRBD2 (5 bases each). V was cut by 5 bases and J by 0 bases, with 12 bases left in between. From germline, CDR1 is LNHNV and CDR2 YYDKDF (reference sequence). The length of the CDR3 is 15 residues. For the CDR3, the DNA is TGTGCCACCAGCCTAGGGACCGTGAGCACAGATACGCAGTATTTT. As protein: CATSLGTVSTDTQYF.

The V and J genes are TRBV24-1 and TRBJ1-3; 11 nucleotides line up with TRBD1. Germline CDR1 and CDR2: KGHDR and SFDVKD. J was trimmed by 2 bases and V by 4 bases; bases with no gene match: 6. The CDR3 is 17 amino acids. The CDR3 bases are TGTGCCACCAGTGAGTCTCCGGGACAGGGGGCTGGAAACACCATATATTTT. Translation: CATSESPGQGAGNTIYF.

Only a few counts were recorded for this clone. The chain couples TRBV5-6 to TRBJ2-7; D might be TRBD1 (6 bases). Germline V gene data show CDR1 as SGHDT and CDR2 as YYEEEE. The CDR3 length is 15 residues. Trimming stripped 5 bases from V and 0 bases from J, with 15 bases between. This CDR3 is CASRGEQGPSYEQYF. CDR3 nucleotide sequence: TGTGCCAGCAGGGGAGAGCAGGGGCCCTCCTACGAGCAGTACTTC.

This clone appeared a single time. The chain uses TRBV30 and TRBJ2-3; 9 bases fit TRBD2. The CDR3 totals 16 residues. Germline assignment: CDR1 GTSNPN and CDR2 SVGIG (reference sequence). Germline trimming cut 2 bases from V and 6 bases from J; bases unmatched to any gene: 12. The CDR3 DNA reads TGTGCCTGGAGTCCTCTTCTAGCGGGGTATGGGGATACGCAGTATTTT. This codes for CAWSPLLAGYGDTQYF.

The V call is TRBV27, the J call TRBJ1-1; 7 bases are a match to TRBD1. In germline, CDR1 is MNHEY, CDR2 SMNVEV (reference sequence). This CDR3 contains 15 residues. The trim removed 5 bases at V and 3 bases at J, leaving 9 bases unmatched. As DNA, the CDR3 is TGTGCCAGCAGTAAAGGAGACAGGGTAGACACTGAAGCTTTCTTT. Its translation: CASSKGDRVDTEAFF.

The V call is TRBV10-3, the J call TRBJ1-5; D call uncertain. This CDR3 has 14 amino acids. V was trimmed by 4 bases and J by 4 bases, leaving 11 bases between them. CDR1 is ENHRY and CDR2 is SYGVKD in the germline V gene. CDR3 nucleotide sequence: TGTGCCATCAGTGTTTCGGGTTCAAATCAGCCCCAGCATTTT. The encoded protein is CAISVSGSNQPQHF.

In this sample, this clone turned up once. CDR3 protein: CASSVPAGGEEKLFF. Written as DNA, the CDR3 is TGTGCCAGTAGTGTTCCGGCAGGGGGGGAGGAAAAACTGTTTTTT. The V call is TRBV19, the J call TRBJ1-4; 7 bases map to TRBD1. The CDR3 contains 15 residues. Losses at the gene ends were 5 bases for V and 8 bases for J; bases not matched to a gene: 11. Germline V lookup: CDR1 LNHDA, CDR2 SQIVND (reference sequence).

The J gene is TRBJ2-3, the V gene TRBV29-1; 9 bases match TRBD2. After removal of 6 bases from V and 0 bases from J, the junction contained 10 bases not matched to a gene. The CDR3 is 16 residues long. The germline CDR1 and CDR2 sequences are SQVTM and ANQGSEA. The CDR3 nucleotides are TGCAGCGTCCCTAGAGGGACTAGCACTAGCACAGATACGCAGTATTTT. The encoded protein is CSVPRGTSTSTDTQYF.

This chain joins TRBV28 and TRBJ2-1; 12 nucleotides align to TRBD2. Trimming took 6 bases from V and 4 from J; bases not matched to a gene: 13. The CDR3 sequence is 18 residues long. CDR1 MDHEN and CDR2 SYDVKM come from the germline V gene. CDR3 nucleotide sequence: TGTGCCAGCAGACCGACTAGCGGGGGTTCGGGGGGTTACAATGAGCAGTTCTTC. The encoded protein is CASRPTSGGSGGYNEQFF.

This chain uses TRBV2 with TRBJ2-3; D possibly corresponds to TRBD1 (5 bases). Trimming pared 7 bases from V and 3 bases from J, leaving 11 bases between. Germline V gene sequence: CDR1 SNHLY, CDR2 FYNNEI. This CDR3 contains 13 residues. In DNA form, the CDR3 reads TGTGCCAGCAAATCTCAGGGAACAGATACGCAGTATTTT. This encodes CASKSQGTDTQYF.

The V gene is TRBV16, the J gene TRBJ1-1, with no clear D. The germline CDR1 and CDR2 sequences are KGHSY and FQNENV. This CDR3 region has 11 residues. With 6 bases removed from V and 10 bases from J, the gap between germline ends came to 12 bases. CDR3 loop: CASRRGGPAFF. The CDR3 nucleotides read TGTGCCAGCAGACGAGGTGGCCCAGCTTTCTTT.

The chain couples TRBV7-8 to TRBJ1-5, with a possible D match to TRBD1 (5 bases). The CDR3 is made up of 14 amino acids. CDR1 and CDR2 (germline): SGHVS, FQNEAQ. The V gene lost 4 bases and the J gene lost 4 bases, with 11 bases spanning the gap. The CDR3 loop is CASSSYRSNQPQHF. The CDR3 nucleotides read TGTGCCAGCAGCTCCTACAGGTCTAATCAGCCCCAGCATTTT.

The rearrangement links TRBV5-1 to TRBJ1-5; D perhaps matches TRBD1 (5 bases). Germline V gene data show CDR1 as SGHRS and CDR2 as YFSETQ. The CDR3 is 15 amino acids. Trimming removed 0 bases from V and 7 bases from J, with 14 bases in between. This CDR3 reads CASSLEAGSGQPQHF. The CDR3 DNA reads TGCGCCAGCAGCTTGGAGGCAGGGTCGGGACAGCCCCAGCATTTT. Full variable domain (outside the CDR3, taken from reference TRBV5-1 and TRBJ1-5): KAGVTQTPRYLIKTRGQQVTLSCSPISGHRSVSWYQQTPGQGLQFLFEYFSETQRNKGNFPGRFSGRQFSNSRSEMNVSTLELGDSALYLCASSLEAGSGQPQHFGDGTRLSIL.

The chain employs TRBV29-1 and TRBJ2-7; TRBD1 matches at 9 bases. The V gene's germline CDR1 is SQVTM and CDR2 ANQGSEA. Trimming took 3 bases from V and 5 from J; bases not matched to a gene: 11. The length of the CDR3 is 15 residues. For the CDR3, the DNA is TGCAGCGTTGATTCGGGACAGGGTACTTTCCACGAGCAGTACTTC. The encoded protein is CSVDSGQGTFHEQYF.

This chain uses TRBV30 with TRBJ1-4, with a weak D call TRBD1 (5 bases). Trimming took 2 bases from V and 4 from J, leaving 11 bases between them. CDR3 size: 14 residues. From germline, CDR1 is GTSNPN and CDR2 SVGIG (reference sequence). CDR3 in DNA: TGTGCCTGGAGTAAGGGGAAAAATAATGAAAAACTGTTTTTT. Translated: CAWSKGKNNEKLFF.